Listed below are T cell receptor beta chains from one sample, sequenced in a study of CD8 T cells in Susac syndrome. One entry per CDR3 protein, called by TCRdb with MiXCR from the immunoSEQ multiplex PCR reads. This table has 120,000 or so distinct CDR3 sequences, 90% to 95% appearing once. The material sequenced was CD4+ T cells from PBMCs. Receptors originate from a human donor in good health. Both conserved end residues are part of each CDR3. A D gene is named only where the DNA matches it firmly. Only part of the rows carry a size: once, few, many, or a class if the clone is expanded.

V gene: TRBV29-1
D gene: TRBD2
clone size: NA
J gene: TRBJ2-3
CDR3 DNA: TGCAGCCTATCGGGACTAGCGGGATCTAGCACAGATACGCAGTATTTT
CDR3 protein: CSLSGLAGSSTDTQYF

V gene: TRBV29-1
D gene: NA
clone size: NA
J gene: TRBJ1-2
CDR3 DNA: TGCAGCGTTGCTACGGTAGGCTATGGCTACACCTTC
CDR3 protein: CSVATVGYGYTF

V gene: TRBV28
D gene: NA
clone size: NA
J gene: TRBJ2-6
CDR3 DNA: TGTGCCAGCAGTTTAAGATCCTCCTCTGGGGCCAACGTCCTGACTTTC
CDR3 protein: CASSLRSSSGANVLTF

V gene: TRBV7-2
D gene: NA
clone size: NA
J gene: TRBJ2-5
CDR3 DNA: TGTGCCAGCAGCTTAAGCGTCCACCAAGAGACCCAGTACTTC
CDR3 protein: CASSLSVHQETQYF

V gene: TRBV28
D gene: TRBD1
clone size: once
J gene: TRBJ1-5
CDR3 DNA: TGTGCCAGCAGTGCATTAGGGACAGGGAATCAGCCCCAGCATTTT
CDR3 protein: CASSALGTGNQPQHF

V gene: TRBV27
D gene: NA
clone size: NA
J gene: TRBJ1-2
CDR3 DNA: TGTGCCAGCAGTACGGCCAGGATCTATGGCTACACCTTC
CDR3 protein: CASSTARIYGYTF

V gene: TRBV7-2
D gene: NA
clone size: NA
J gene: TRBJ1-1
CDR3 DNA: TGTGCCAGCAGTTCTGGACTGGGGTCTGAAGCTTTCTTT
CDR3 protein: CASSSGLGSEAFF

V gene: TRBV15
D gene: TRBD1
clone size: NA
J gene: TRBJ2-5
CDR3 DNA: TGTGCCACCAGCAGAGGGACAGGGTCCGGACAAGAGACCCAGTACTTC
CDR3 protein: CATSRGTGSGQETQYF

V gene: TRBV6-5
D gene: NA
clone size: NA
J gene: TRBJ1-2
CDR3 DNA: TGTGCCAGCAGTTACGGCAGGGTCGGCTACACCTTC
CDR3 protein: CASSYGRVGYTF

V gene: TRBV24-1
D gene: TRBD2
clone size: NA
J gene: TRBJ2-1
CDR3 DNA: TGTGCCACCAGTGACTCCGGACTAGCCCACTACAATGAGCAGTTCTTC
CDR3 protein: CATSDSGLAHYNEQFF

V gene: TRBV9
D gene: NA
clone size: NA
J gene: TRBJ1-1
CDR3 DNA: TGTGCCAGCAGCGTAGATCCATCTCTTGGTGGTGAAGCTTTCTTT
CDR3 protein: CASSVDPSLGGEAFF

V gene: TRBV2
D gene: NA
clone size: once
J gene: TRBJ2-3
CDR3 DNA: TGTGCCAGCAAGTTCGGGCAACTAGATACGCAGTATTTT
CDR3 protein: CASKFGQLDTQYF

V gene: TRBV5-1
D gene: TRBD1
clone size: NA
J gene: TRBJ2-7
CDR3 DNA: TGCGCCAGCAGCTGGACAGGGACAGGGCTTTACGAGCAGTACTTC
CDR3 protein: CASSWTGTGLYEQYF

V gene: TRBV2
D gene: NA
clone size: NA
J gene: TRBJ2-1
CDR3 DNA: TGTGCCAGCTGGACCGGGATCCCACAAACCGAGCAGTTCTTC
CDR3 protein: CASWTGIPQTEQFF

V gene: TRBV7-9
D gene: NA
clone size: NA
J gene: TRBJ2-1
CDR3 DNA: TGTGCCAGCAGCTCCTTTGAATCCCCCTCCTACAATGAGCAGTTCTTC
CDR3 protein: CASSSFESPSYNEQFF

V gene: TRBV28
D gene: NA
clone size: NA
J gene: TRBJ2-5
CDR3 DNA: TGTGCCAGCAGTTTAGAAGCCGGGGAGACCCAGTACTTC
CDR3 protein: CASSLEAGETQYF

V gene: TRBV5-6
D gene: NA
clone size: few
J gene: TRBJ2-1
CDR3 DNA: TGTGCCAGCAGCCCCCTGGCAGGGTGGGAGCAGTTCTTC
CDR3 protein: CASSPLAGWEQFF

V gene: TRBV6-5
D gene: NA
clone size: NA
J gene: TRBJ2-7
CDR3 DNA: TGTGCCAGCAGTTACGACACCTCCTACGAGCAGTACTTC
CDR3 protein: CASSYDTSYEQYF

V gene: TRBV2
D gene: TRBD1
clone size: NA
J gene: TRBJ1-1
CDR3 DNA: TGTGCCAGCAGTGGGGACAGCTCGAACACTGAAGCTTTCTTT
CDR3 protein: CASSGDSSNTEAFF

V gene: TRBV6-1
D gene: NA
clone size: NA
J gene: TRBJ1-2
CDR3 DNA: TGTGCCAGCAGCCAAGGAGCGGGGGTTCTCATCTATGGCTACACCTTC
CDR3 protein: CASSQGAGVLIYGYTF

V gene: TRBV24-1
D gene: NA
clone size: once
J gene: TRBJ1-5
CDR3 DNA: TGTGCCACCAGTGATTCGAGGACCGACACATGGCGCAATCAGCCCCAGCATTTT
CDR3 protein: CATSDSRTDTWRNQPQHF

V gene: TRBV3-1
D gene: TRBD1
clone size: NA
J gene: TRBJ2-2
CDR3 DNA: TGTGCCAGCAGCTTACAGGGGCTACGGGACACCGGGGAGCTGTTTTTT
CDR3 protein: CASSLQGLRDTGELFF

V gene: TRBV6-4
D gene: NA
clone size: NA
J gene: TRBJ1-1
CDR3 DNA: TGTGCCAGCAGTGATGACAGGATTAACACTGAAGCTTTCTTT
CDR3 protein: CASSDDRINTEAFF

V gene: TRBV30
D gene: NA
clone size: NA
J gene: TRBJ2-7
CDR3 DNA: TGTGCCTGGAGTAAGGGGATGTGGGACGAGCAGTACTTC
CDR3 protein: CAWSKGMWDEQYF

V gene: TRBV25-1
D gene: NA
clone size: NA
J gene: TRBJ2-7
CDR3 DNA: TGTGCCAGCAGATCGAACCCCCCCTACGAGCAGTACTTC
CDR3 protein: CASRSNPPYEQYF

V gene: TRBV29-1
D gene: NA
clone size: NA
J gene: TRBJ2-1
CDR3 DNA: TGCAGCGTTGAAGACTCCCCCGGTTCGGGGGCCGATGAGCAGTTCTTC
CDR3 protein: CSVEDSPGSGADEQFF

V gene: TRBV7-2
D gene: NA
clone size: NA
J gene: TRBJ2-7
CDR3 DNA: TGTGCCAGCAGCAGGGACCTCGTCTACGAGCAGTACTTC
CDR3 protein: CASSRDLVYEQYF

V gene: TRBV5-4
D gene: TRBD1
clone size: NA
J gene: TRBJ1-5
CDR3 DNA: TGTGCCAGCAGCGTACAGGGGAGCAATCAGCCCCAGCATTTT
CDR3 protein: CASSVQGSNQPQHF